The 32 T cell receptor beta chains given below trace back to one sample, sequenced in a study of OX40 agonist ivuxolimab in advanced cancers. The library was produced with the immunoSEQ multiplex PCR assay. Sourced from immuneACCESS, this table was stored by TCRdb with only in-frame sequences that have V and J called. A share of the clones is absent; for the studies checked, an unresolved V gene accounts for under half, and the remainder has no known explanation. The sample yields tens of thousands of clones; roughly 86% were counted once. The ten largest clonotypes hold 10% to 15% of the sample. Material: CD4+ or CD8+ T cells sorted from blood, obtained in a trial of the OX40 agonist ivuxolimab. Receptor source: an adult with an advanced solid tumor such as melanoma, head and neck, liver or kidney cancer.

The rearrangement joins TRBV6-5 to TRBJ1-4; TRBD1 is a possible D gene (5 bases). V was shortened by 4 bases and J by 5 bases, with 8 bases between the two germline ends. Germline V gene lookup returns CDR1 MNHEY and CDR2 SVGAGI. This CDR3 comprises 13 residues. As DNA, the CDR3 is TGTGCCAGCAGTTCCGGGACGAATGAAAAACTGTTTTTT. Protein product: CASSSGTNEKLFF.

Here the CDR3 reads CASSSLVGGQEEQYF. CDR3 bases: TGTGCCAGCTCATCCCTAGTGGGGGGGCAGGAGGAGCAGTACTTC. The chain employs TRBV18 and TRBJ2-7, with D maybe TRBD2 (7 bases). This CDR3 has 15 residues. Germline V CDR1 and CDR2: KGHSH, LQKENI. Trimming stripped 5 bases from V and 7 bases from J, with 21 bases between.

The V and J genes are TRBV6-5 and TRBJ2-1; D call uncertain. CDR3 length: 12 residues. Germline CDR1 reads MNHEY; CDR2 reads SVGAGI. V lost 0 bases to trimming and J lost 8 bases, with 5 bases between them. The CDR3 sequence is CASSYSTYEQFF. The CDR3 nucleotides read TGTGCCAGCAGTTACTCGACTTATGAGCAGTTCTTC.

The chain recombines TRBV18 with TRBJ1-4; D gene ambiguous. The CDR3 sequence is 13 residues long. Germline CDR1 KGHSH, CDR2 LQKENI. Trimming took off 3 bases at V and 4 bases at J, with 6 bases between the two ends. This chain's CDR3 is CASSPGSNEKLFF. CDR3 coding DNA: TGTGCCAGCTCACCGGGTAGTAATGAAAAACTGTTTTTT.

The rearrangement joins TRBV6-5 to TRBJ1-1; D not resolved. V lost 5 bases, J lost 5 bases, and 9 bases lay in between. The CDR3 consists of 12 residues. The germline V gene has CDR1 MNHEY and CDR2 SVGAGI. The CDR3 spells CASSLDGTEAFF. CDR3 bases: TGTGCCAGCAGTCTCGATGGTACTGAAGCTTTCTTT.

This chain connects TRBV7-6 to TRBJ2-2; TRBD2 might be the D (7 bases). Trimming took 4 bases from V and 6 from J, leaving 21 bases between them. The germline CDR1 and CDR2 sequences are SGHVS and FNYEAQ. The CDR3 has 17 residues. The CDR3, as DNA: TGTGCCAGCAGCTCCCTCCCGGGGGGCGCGCTGGCCGGGGAGCTGTTTTTT. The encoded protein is CASSSLPGGALAGELFF. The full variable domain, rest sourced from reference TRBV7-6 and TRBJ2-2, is GAGVSQSPRYKVTKRGQDVALRCDPISGHVSLYWYRQALGQGPEFLTYFNYEAQQDKSGLPNDRFSAERPEGSISTLTIQRTEQRDSAMYRCASSSLPGGALAGELFFGEGSRLTVL.

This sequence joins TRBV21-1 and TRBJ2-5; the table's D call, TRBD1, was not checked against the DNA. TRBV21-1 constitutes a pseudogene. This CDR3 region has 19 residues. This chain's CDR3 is CASSKSQGDLTCQEETQYF. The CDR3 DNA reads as TGTGCCAGCAGCAAATCGCAGGGGGACCTCACCTGTCAAGAAGAGACCCAGTACTTC.

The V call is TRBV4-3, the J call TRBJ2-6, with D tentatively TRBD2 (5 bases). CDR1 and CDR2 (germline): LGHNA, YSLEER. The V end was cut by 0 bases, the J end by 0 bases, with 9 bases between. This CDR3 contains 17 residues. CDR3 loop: CASSQDRLSSGANVLTF. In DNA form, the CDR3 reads TGCGCCAGCAGCCAAGATAGACTAAGCTCTGGGGCCAACGTCCTGACTTTC.

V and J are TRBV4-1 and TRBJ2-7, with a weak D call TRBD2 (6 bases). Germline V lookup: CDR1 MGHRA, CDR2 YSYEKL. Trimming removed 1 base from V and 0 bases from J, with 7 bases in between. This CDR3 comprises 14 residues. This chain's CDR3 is CASSQGEASYEQYF. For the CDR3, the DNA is TGCGCCAGCAGCCAAGGGGAGGCCTCCTACGAGCAGTACTTC.

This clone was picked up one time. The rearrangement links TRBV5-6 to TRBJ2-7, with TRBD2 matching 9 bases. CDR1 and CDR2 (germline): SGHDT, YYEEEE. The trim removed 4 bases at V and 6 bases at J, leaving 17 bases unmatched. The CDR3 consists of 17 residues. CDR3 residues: CASSPDGGGGENGEQYF. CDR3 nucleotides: TGTGCCAGCAGCCCGGACGGCGGCGGGGGGGAGAATGGCGAGCAGTACTTC.

In nucleotides, the CDR3 is TGTGCCAGCAGTCCCACGGAGGGGGGCCGAGGCTACACCTTC. Amino acids: CASSPTEGGRGYTF. The V call is TRBV27, the J call TRBJ1-2; tentatively, D is TRBD1 (6 bases). Per the germline V gene, CDR1 is MNHEY and CDR2 is SMNVEV (reference sequence). The CDR3 is 14 amino acids. The V end was cut by 5 bases, the J end by 8 bases, with 18 bases between.

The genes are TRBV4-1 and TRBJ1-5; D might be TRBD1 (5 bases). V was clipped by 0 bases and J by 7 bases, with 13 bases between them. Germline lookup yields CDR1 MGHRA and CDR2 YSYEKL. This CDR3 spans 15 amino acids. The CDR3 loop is CASSQEGDGDQPQHF. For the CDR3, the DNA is TGCGCCAGCAGCCAAGAGGGGGACGGGGACCAGCCCCAGCATTTT.

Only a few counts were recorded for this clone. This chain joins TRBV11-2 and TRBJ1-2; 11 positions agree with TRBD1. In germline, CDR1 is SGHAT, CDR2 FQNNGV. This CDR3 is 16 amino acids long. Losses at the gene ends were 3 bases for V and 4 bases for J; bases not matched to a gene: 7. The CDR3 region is CASSLNRDRGFYGYTF. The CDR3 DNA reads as TGTGCCAGCAGCTTGAACCGGGACAGGGGGTTCTATGGCTACACCTTC.

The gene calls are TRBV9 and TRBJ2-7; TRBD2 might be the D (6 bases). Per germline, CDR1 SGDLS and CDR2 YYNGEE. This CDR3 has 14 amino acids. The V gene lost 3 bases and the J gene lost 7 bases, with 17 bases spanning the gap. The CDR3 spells CASSGGGSYGEQYF. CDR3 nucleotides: TGTGCCAGCAGCGGAGGAGGGTCCTACGGGGAGCAGTACTTC.

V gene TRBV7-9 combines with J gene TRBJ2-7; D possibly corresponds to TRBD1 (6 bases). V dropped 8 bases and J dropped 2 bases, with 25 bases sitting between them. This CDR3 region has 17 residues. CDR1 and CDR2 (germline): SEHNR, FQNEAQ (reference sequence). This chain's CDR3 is CASDDDRRPSLPYEQYF. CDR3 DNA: TGTGCCAGCGACGACGACAGGCGTCCCTCCCTTCCCTACGAGCAGTACTTC. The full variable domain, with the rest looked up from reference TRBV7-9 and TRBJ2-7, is DTGVSQNPRHKITKRGQNVTFRCDPISEHNRLYWYRQTLGQGPEFLTYFQNEAQLEKSRLLSDRFSAERPKGSFSTLEIQRTEQGDSAMYLCASDDDRRPSLPYEQYFGPGTRLTVT.

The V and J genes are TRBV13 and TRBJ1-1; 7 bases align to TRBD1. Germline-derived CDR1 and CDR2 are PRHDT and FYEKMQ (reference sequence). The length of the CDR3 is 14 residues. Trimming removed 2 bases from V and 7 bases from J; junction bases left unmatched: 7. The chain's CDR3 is CASSLFRRGDEAFF. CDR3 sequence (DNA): TGTGCCAGCAGCTTATTCCGCAGGGGGGATGAAGCTTTCTTT.

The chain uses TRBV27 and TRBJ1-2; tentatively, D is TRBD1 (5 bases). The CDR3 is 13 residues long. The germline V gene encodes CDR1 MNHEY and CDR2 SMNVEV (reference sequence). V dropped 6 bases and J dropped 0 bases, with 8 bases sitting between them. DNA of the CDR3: TGTGCCAGCAGAGACAGAGCTAACTATGGCTACACCTTC. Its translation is CASRDRANYGYTF.

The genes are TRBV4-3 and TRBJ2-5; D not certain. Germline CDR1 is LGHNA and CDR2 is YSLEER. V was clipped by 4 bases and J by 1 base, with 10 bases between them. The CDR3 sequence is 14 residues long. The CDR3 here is CASSPQSIQETQYF. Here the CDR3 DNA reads TGCGCCAGCAGCCCCCAATCTATCCAAGAGACCCAGTACTTC.

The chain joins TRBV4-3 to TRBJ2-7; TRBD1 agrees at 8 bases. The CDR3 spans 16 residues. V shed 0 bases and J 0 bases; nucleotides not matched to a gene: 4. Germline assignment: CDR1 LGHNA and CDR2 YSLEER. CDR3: CASSQEQGVISYEQYF. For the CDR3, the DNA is TGCGCCAGCAGCCAAGAACAGGGGGTGATCTCCTACGAGCAGTACTTC.

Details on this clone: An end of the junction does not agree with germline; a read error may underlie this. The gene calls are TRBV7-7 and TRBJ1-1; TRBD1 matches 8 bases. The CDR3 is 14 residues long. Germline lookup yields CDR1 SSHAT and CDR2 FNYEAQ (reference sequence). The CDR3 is CASSSGQGSAEAFF. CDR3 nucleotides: TGTGCTAGCAGCTCAGGACAGGGAAGCGCTGAAGCTTTCTTT.

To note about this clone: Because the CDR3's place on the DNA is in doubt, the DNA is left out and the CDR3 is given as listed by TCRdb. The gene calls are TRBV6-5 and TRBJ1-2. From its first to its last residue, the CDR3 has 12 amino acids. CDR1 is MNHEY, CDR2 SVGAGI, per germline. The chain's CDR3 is CASRDFGSGYTF.

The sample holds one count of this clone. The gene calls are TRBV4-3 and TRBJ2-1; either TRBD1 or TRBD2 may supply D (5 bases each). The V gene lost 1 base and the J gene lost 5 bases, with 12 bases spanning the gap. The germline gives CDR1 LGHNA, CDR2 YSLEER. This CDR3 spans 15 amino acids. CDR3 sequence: CASSQVRGANNEQFF. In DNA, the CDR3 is TGCGCCAGCAGCCAAGTTCGAGGGGCCAACAATGAGCAGTTCTTC.

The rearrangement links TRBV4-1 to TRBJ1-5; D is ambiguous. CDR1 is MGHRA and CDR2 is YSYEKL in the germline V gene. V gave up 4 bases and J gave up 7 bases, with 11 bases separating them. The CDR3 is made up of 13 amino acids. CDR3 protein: CASSPWGKQPQHF. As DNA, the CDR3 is TGCGCCAGCAGCCCCTGGGGTAAGCAGCCCCAGCATTTT.

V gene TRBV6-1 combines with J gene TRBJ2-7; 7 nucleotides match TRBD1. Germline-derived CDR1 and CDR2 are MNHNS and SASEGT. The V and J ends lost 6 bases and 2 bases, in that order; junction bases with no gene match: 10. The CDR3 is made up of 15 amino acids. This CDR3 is CASSLQGLRTYEQYF. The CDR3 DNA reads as TGTGCCAGCAGCTTACAGGGGCTAAGGACCTACGAGCAGTACTTC.

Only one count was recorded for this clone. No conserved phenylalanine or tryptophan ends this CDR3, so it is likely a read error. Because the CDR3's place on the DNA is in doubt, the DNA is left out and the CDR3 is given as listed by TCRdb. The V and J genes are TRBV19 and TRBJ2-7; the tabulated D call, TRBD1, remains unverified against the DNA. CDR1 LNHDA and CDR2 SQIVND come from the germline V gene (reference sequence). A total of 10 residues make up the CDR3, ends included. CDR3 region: CASSTQGATI.

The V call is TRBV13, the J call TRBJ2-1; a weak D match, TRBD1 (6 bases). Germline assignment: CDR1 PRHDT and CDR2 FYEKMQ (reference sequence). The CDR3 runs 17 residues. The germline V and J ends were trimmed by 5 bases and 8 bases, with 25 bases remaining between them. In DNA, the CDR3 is TGTGCCAGCAGCCCGAACAGTCCCCCAGGGGTTGTATATGAGCAGTTCTTC. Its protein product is CASSPNSPPGVVYEQFF. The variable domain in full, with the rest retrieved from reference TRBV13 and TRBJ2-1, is AAGVIQSPRHLIKEKRETATLKCYPIPRHDTVYWYQQGPGQDPQFLISFYEKMQSDKGSIPDRFSAQQFSDYHSELNMSSLELGDSALYFCASSPNSPPGVVYEQFFGPGTRLTVL.

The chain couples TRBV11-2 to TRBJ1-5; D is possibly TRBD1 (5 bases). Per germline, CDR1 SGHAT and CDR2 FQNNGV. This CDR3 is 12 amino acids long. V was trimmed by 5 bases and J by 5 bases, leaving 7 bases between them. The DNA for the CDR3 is TGTGCCAGCAGCGGGGGAGATCAGCCCCAGCATTTT. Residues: CASSGGDQPQHF.

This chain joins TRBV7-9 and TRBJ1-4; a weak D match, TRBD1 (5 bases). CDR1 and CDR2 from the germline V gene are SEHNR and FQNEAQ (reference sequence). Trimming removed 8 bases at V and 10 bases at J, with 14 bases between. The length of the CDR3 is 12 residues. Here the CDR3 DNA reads TGTGCCAGCTCTGGGGGGATGGGAAAACTGTTTTTT. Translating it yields CASSGGMGKLFF.

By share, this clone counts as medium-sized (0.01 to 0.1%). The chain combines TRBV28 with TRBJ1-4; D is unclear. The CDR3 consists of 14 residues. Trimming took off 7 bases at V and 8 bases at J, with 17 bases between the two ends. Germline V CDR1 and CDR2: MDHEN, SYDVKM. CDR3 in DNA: TGTGCCAGCACCGGGTCGGAGGGTGGAGAAAAACTGTTTTTT. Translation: CASTGSEGGEKLFF.

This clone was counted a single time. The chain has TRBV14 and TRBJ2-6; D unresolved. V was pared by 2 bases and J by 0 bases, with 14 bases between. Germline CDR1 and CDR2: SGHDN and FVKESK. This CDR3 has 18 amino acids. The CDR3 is CASSQWRYSYSGANVLTF. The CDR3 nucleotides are TGTGCCAGCAGCCAATGGCGGTACAGCTACTCTGGGGCCAACGTCCTGACTTTC.

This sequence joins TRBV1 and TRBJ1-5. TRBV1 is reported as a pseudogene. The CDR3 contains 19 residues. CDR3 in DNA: TGCACCAGCAGCCCAAAATCCCCCAGGAGGGACATTTCCAATCAGCCCCAGCATTTT. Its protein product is CTSSPKSPRRDISNQPQHF.

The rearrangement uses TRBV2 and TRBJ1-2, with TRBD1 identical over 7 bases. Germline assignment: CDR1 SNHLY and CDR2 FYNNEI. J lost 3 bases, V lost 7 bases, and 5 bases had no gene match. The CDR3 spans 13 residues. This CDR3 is CASIGQAYYGYTF. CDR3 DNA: TGTGCCAGCATTGGACAGGCGTACTATGGCTACACCTTC. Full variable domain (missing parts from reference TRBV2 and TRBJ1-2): EPEVTQTPSHQVTQMGQEVILRCVPISNHLYFYWYRQILGQKVEFLVSFYNNEISEKSEIFDDQFSVERPDGSNFTLKIRSTKLEDSAMYFCASIGQAYYGYTFGSGTRLTVV.